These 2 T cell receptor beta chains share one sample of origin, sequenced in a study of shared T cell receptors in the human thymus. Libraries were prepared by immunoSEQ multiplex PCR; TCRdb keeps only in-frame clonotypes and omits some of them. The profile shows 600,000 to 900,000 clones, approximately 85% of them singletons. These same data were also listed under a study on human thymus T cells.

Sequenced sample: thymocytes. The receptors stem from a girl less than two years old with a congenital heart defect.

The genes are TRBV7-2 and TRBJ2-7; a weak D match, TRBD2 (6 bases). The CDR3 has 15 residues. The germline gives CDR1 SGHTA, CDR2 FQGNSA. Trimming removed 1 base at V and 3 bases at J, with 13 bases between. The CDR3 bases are TGTGCCAGCAGCTTAGACGGGGGAGCTAGCTACGAGCAGTACTTC. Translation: CASSLDGGASYEQYF.

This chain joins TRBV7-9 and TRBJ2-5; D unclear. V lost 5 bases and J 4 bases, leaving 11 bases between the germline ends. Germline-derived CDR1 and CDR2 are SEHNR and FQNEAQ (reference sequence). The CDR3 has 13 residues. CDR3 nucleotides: TGTGCCAGCAGCATAGGCAGTATAGAGACCCAGTACTTC. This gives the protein CASSIGSIETQYF.